These T cell receptor beta chains were read from a single sample in a study of control samples from healthy donors and cancer patients. Generated by immunoSEQ multiplex PCR, the TCRdb table keeps only in-frame clones and is missing some. The sample consists of 25,000 to 35,000 clones, around nine tenths of them appearing once. The sequenced sample was PBMCs. Receptor source: a woman in her forties with lung cancer. CDR3s include the opening cysteine and the closing phenylalanine or tryptophan. The order of the fields is V gene, clone size, D gene, J gene, CDR3 protein, CDR3 DNA. D genes are given only for firm matches. Not every row has a clone size; where given, it reads once, few, many or a size class.

TRBV5-1	NA	NA	TRBJ2-7	CASSQATVAGSYEQYF	TGCGCCAGCAGCCAAGCCACCGTCGCAGGGTCCTACGAGCAGTACTTC
TRBV11-3	NA	NA	TRBJ1-1	CASSLRGSAFF	TGTGCCAGCAGCTTAAGAGGATCAGCTTTCTTT
TRBV5-5	NA	NA	TRBJ2-2	CASSLGSGLNTGELFF	TGTGCCAGCAGCTTGGGTTCGGGACTGAACACCGGGGAGCTGTTTTTT
TRBV29-1	NA	NA	TRBJ2-7	CSVGEGPYEQYF	TGCAGCGTTGGGGAAGGTCCCTACGAGCAGTACTTC
TRBV5-1	NA	TRBD2	TRBJ2-1	CASSLASSGLYNEQFF	TGCGCCAGCAGCTTGGCGTCTAGCGGGCTATACAATGAGCAGTTCTTC
TRBV5-1	NA	TRBD2	TRBJ2-7	CASSLQSGGGSYEQYF	TGCGCCAGCAGCTTACAAAGCGGGGGTGGCTCCTACGAGCAGTACTTC
TRBV7-8	few	NA	TRBJ2-7	CASSLGLGRSYEQYF	TGTGCCAGCAGCTTAGGTCTGGGGCGATCCTACGAGCAGTACTTC
TRBV28	NA	NA	TRBJ1-1	CASSATINTEAFF	TGTGCCAGCAGCGCTACCATAAACACTGAAGCTTTCTTT
TRBV11-2	once	NA	TRBJ2-7	CASSLDLGGGIIYEQYF	TGTGCCAGCAGCTTAGACCTAGGTGGGGGGATAATATACGAGCAGTACTTC
TRBV11-2	NA	TRBD2	TRBJ2-3	CASSTSGGPNTQYF	TGTGCCAGCAGCACTAGCGGGGGGCCGAATACGCAGTATTTT
TRBV30	NA	TRBD1	TRBJ2-5	CAWSVRGQWLQETQYF	TGTGCCTGGAGTGTACGGGGACAGTGGCTACAAGAGACCCAGTACTTC
TRBV14	NA	NA	TRBJ1-1	CASSQDVFTEAFF	TGTGCCAGCAGCCAAGATGTTTTCACTGAAGCTTTCTTT
TRBV5-1	NA	NA	TRBJ1-3	CASSLGALGNTIYF	TGCGCCAGCAGCTTGGGAGCGTTGGGAAACACCATATATTTT
TRBV2	NA	NA	TRBJ1-6	CASSDILQGSGSPLHF	TGTGCCAGCAGTGATATCCTACAGGGTTCGGGGTCACCCCTCCACTTT
TRBV11-3	NA	TRBD2	TRBJ2-5	CASSLAGGSQETQYF	TGTGCCAGCAGCTTAGCCGGGGGGTCTCAAGAGACCCAGTACTTC
TRBV19	NA	NA	TRBJ1-4	CASAGTRGEKLFF	TGTGCCAGTGCCGGGACAAGAGGTGAAAAACTGTTTTTT
TRBV10-3	NA	NA	TRBJ1-2	CAISEEVWGASGYTF	TGTGCCATCAGTGAGGAAGTCTGGGGGGCTAGTGGCTACACCTTC
TRBV6-5	NA	NA	TRBJ1-6	CASNQYYNSPLHF	TGTGCCAGCAATCAGTACTATAATTCACCCCTCCACTTT
TRBV6-2/TRBV6-3	NA	NA	TRBJ1-2	CASSTSIYGYTF	TGTGCCAGCAGTACCAGTATCTATGGCTACACCTTC
TRBV27	NA	NA	TRBJ1-3	CASSSDRRSGNTIYF	TGTGCCAGCAGTTCTGACAGGCGCTCTGGAAACACCATATATTTT
TRBV11-2	NA	NA	TRBJ1-1	CASSLVGGGRTEAFF	TGTGCCAGCAGCTTAGTGGGCGGGGGTAGGACTGAAGCTTTCTTT
TRBV3-1/TRBV3-2	NA	TRBD2	TRBJ2-3	CASSRNAGGSDTQYF	TGTGCCAGCAGCCGGAACGCGGGGGGCTCAGATACGCAGTATTTT
TRBV2	NA	NA	TRBJ1-2	CASSEALRNRVAGYTF	TGTGCCAGCAGTGAAGCGCTTAGGAACAGGGTGGCCGGCTACACCTTC
TRBV5-1	NA	NA	TRBJ2-5	CASSTGRRANQETQYF	TGCGCCAGCAGCACTGGTAGGCGGGCCAACCAAGAGACCCAGTACTTC
TRBV19	NA	NA	TRBJ2-3	CASSIGGVGRTDTQYF	TGTGCCAGTAGTATAGGCGGTGTAGGGAGGACAGATACGCAGTATTTT
TRBV7-8	NA	TRBD1	TRBJ1-5	CASSPGQGAGQPQHF	TGTGCCAGCAGCCCGGGACAGGGAGCAGGTCAGCCCCAGCATTTT
TRBV18	NA	NA	TRBJ1-6	CASSPKDSYNSPLHF	TGTGCCAGCTCACCCAAGGACAGCTATAATTCACCCCTCCACTTT
TRBV29-1	NA	TRBD1	TRBJ1-5	CSVGGQDQPQHF	TGCAGCGTTGGGGGACAGGATCAGCCCCAGCATTTT
TRBV2	NA	NA	TRBJ2-1	CASSVGLGAYNEQFF	TGTGCCAGCAGTGTGGGCCTGGGGGCCTACAATGAGCAGTTCTTC
TRBV9	NA	NA	TRBJ1-2	CASSVHNLGYGYTF	TGTGCCAGCAGCGTACACAATTTAGGCTATGGCTACACCTTC
TRBV7-2	NA	TRBD1	TRBJ1-1	CASSLGAGGTEAFF	TGTGCCAGCAGCTTAGGTGCAGGGGGCACTGAAGCTTTCTTT
TRBV19	NA	NA	TRBJ2-7	CASSIMFGRVYEQYF	TGTGCCAGTAGTATAATGTTCGGACGGGTATACGAGCAGTACTTC
TRBV3-1/TRBV3-2	once	NA	TRBJ1-6	CASSQVGLDSPLHF	TGTGCCAGCAGCCAAGTGGGTTTGGATTCACCCCTCCACTTT
TRBV11-2	NA	NA	TRBJ2-3	CASSHLDSTTDTQYF	TGTGCCAGCAGCCACCTGGACAGTACCACAGATACGCAGTATTTT
TRBV30	NA	TRBD1	TRBJ1-3	CAWDGQGVPGNTIYF	TGTGCCTGGGATGGACAGGGAGTACCTGGAAACACCATATATTTT
TRBV30	NA	NA	TRBJ1-2	CAWTRTAFNYGYTF	TGTGCCTGGACCCGGACAGCGTTTAACTATGGCTACACCTTC
TRBV27	NA	TRBD1	TRBJ2-3	CASSFRQGFTDTQYF	TGTGCCAGCAGTTTCAGACAGGGGTTCACAGATACGCAGTATTTT
TRBV9	NA	NA	TRBJ1-2	CASSVEGHGYTF	TGTGCCAGCAGCGTAGAGGGACACGGCTACACCTTC
TRBV24-1	NA	TRBD1	TRBJ1-2	CATSTGQVAYGYTF	TGTGCCACCAGCACAGGACAGGTAGCCTATGGCTACACCTTC
TRBV11-3	NA	NA	TRBJ2-2	CASSPRLSFAGELFF	TGTGCCAGCAGCCCTAGATTGTCGTTCGCCGGGGAGCTGTTTTTT
TRBV18	once	NA	TRBJ2-5	CASSPPSQETQYF	TGTGCCAGCTCACCACCGTCGCAAGAGACCCAGTACTTC
TRBV28	NA	NA	TRBJ2-7	CASIGAGSFYEQYF	TGTGCCAGCATCGGGGCAGGTTCTTTCTACGAGCAGTACTTC
TRBV20-1	NA	NA	TRBJ1-5	CSASRGENNQPQHF	TGCAGTGCTAGTAGGGGGGAGAACAATCAGCCCCAGCATTTT
TRBV4-2	NA	NA	TRBJ2-3	CASSQDNPSGTDTQYF	TGTGCCAGCAGCCAAGATAATCCTAGCGGCACAGATACGCAGTATTTT
TRBV3-1/TRBV3-2	once	NA	TRBJ2-7	CASSPQGLSYEQYF	TGTGCCAGCAGCCCACAGGGTTTGTCCTACGAGCAGTACTTC
TRBV28	NA	TRBD1	TRBJ1-5	CASSGTGGSNQPQHF	TGTGCCAGCAGTGGGACAGGAGGGAGCAATCAGCCCCAGCATTTT
TRBV11-3	NA	NA	TRBJ1-5	CASSLSPNQPQHF	TGTGCCAGCAGCCTTAGCCCCAATCAGCCCCAGCATTTT
TRBV5-6	NA	NA	TRBJ2-7	CASVASKSSYEQYF	TGTGCCAGCGTCGCTAGCAAGAGCTCCTACGAGCAGTACTTC
TRBV6-5	NA	TRBD2	TRBJ2-5	CASSLAGGEETQYF	TGTGCCAGCAGCCTAGCGGGGGGGGAAGAGACCCAGTACTTC
TRBV18	once	NA	TRBJ2-3	CASSPIPDTQYF	TGTGCCAGCTCACCAATCCCAGATACGCAGTATTTT
TRBV6-5	NA	NA	TRBJ2-3	CASSWTQGGTDTQYF	TGTGCCAGCAGTTGGACCCAGGGTGGCACAGATACGCAGTATTTT
TRBV24-1	NA	NA	TRBJ2-7	CATSDGTLNEQYF	TGTGCCACCAGTGATGGGACCCTAAACGAGCAGTACTTC
TRBV9	NA	TRBD2	TRBJ2-3	CASSVGRTSGGADTQYF	TGTGCCAGCAGCGTAGGAAGGACTAGCGGGGGGGCAGATACGCAGTATTTT
TRBV27	NA	TRBD1	TRBJ1-2	CASSLLGVGQGEGGYTF	TGTGCCAGCAGTTTATTGGGGGTGGGACAGGGAGAAGGCGGCTACACCTTC
TRBV4-1	NA	NA	TRBJ1-2	CASSQNRDSDYGYTF	TGCGCCAGCAGCCAAAACAGGGATTCGGACTATGGCTACACCTTC
TRBV7-2	NA	NA	TRBJ1-1	CASSFRSGGARTEAFF	TGTGCCAGCAGCTTCCGTTCGGGGGGGGCGCGAACTGAAGCTTTCTTT
TRBV7-9	NA	NA	TRBJ2-3	CASIKQGSPGWDTQYF	TGTGCCAGCATCAAACAAGGGTCTCCTGGGTGGGATACGCAGTATTTT
TRBV5-4	NA	NA	TRBJ2-2	CASSFTRARTGELFF	TGTGCCAGCAGCTTCACCAGGGCAAGAACCGGGGAGCTGTTTTTT